A single T cell receptor beta chain is shown here with its context. It has no known antigen specificity. No base qualities exist here, and no much larger clone lies one base off it. This entry comes from a study of cytomegalovirus exposure and HLA in healthy donors (TCRdb year 2017). The study in broad terms: In an earlier analysis of approximately 500 of the donors, approximately 260 Gb of sequence data and approximately 100 million unique TCR beta sequences from about 179 million T cells were reported. On average, about 240,000 unique TCR beta nucleotide sequences were sequenced per donor among roughly 430 genotyped donors of the cohort, with roughly 19% of those sequences being non-productive. Typing coverage varied by locus: roughly 629-640 donors for A, B, C, DRB1 and DQB1; approximately 500 for DQA1; 600 to 610 for DPA1; around 450 for DPB1. The study aimed to test whether cataloging public T cell receptors could reveal signatures of past pathogen exposure. A separate validation cohort of 100 to 150 different subjects was used in addition to the roughly 620-subject first cohort. About 280 gigabases of sequencing data and approximately 85 million unique TCR sequences were included in an early release covering around 600 HLA-typed donors. To predict cytomegalovirus infection status, the study combined high-throughput TCR immunosequencing, statistical association of individual TCRs with disease status, and machine learning. The T cell repertoires of 666 subjects were profiled by immunosequencing and related to cytomegalovirus serostatus. Of the roughly 390 genotyped donors, over 70% fell in the genetic ancestry cluster associated with self-reported Caucasian donors. In an earlier analysis of over 550 of the donors, high-throughput TCR beta sequencing was used to judge whether each TCR beta V gene segment behaved as functional or pseudogenic. Genome-wide SNP genotypes for about three fifths of the roughly 670 donors were used in a later genetic analysis, which treated that subset as a discovery cohort. About five DR-DQ haplotypes were treated as single units for association and clustering because of strong linkage in the cohort. HLA typing covered class I and class II loci at four-digit resolution. A later analysis re-examined previously published TCR beta repertoires from about 700 donors and added high-resolution HLA genotyping to investigate patterns of TCR occurrence. Every discovery cohort repertoire had been produced on one sequencing platform. Donor age, sex, ethnicity and CMV serostatus were compiled together with the repertoire data. Rather than using new phenotypic data, the later analysis identified candidate immune exposures from TCR beta sequences and from how often those sequences occurred across donors. What the authors observed across the whole study: The authors suggested that the approach could potentially be extended to other disease states and immunological phenotypes. A few of the identified cytomegalovirus-associated TCR beta chains were confirmed in vitro to be specific for cytomegalovirus antigens. Linkage disequilibrium might explain the correlated functional status among segregating V segments, but an unknown experimental factor could not be excluded. Because counts were too low, roughly 16 rarely observed V segments, including chromosome 9 orphons, were left out of the earlier analysis of approximately 500 of the donors. A later analysis found that TCR association rates varied across HLA loci, with DRB1 alleles showing the most associated TCRs and HLA-C alleles the fewest. An earlier analysis of approximately 540 of the donors showed that most TCR beta V segments appeared in productive rearrangements either about 90% or about 30% of the time, which broadly matched IMGT annotations. The study gave a list of some 150 TCR beta chains associated with cytomegalovirus. In a later analysis, HLA-associated TCR beta chains showed more clonal expansion and lower generation probabilities than non-associated chains that were equally common. The presence/absence analyses assumed that sequencing depth was roughly uniform across donors, and that assumption may not be true. A later genetic analysis associated a missense DCLRE1C variant with V-gene and J-gene trimming of TCR beta chains, and an independent cohort replicated the association. In a later analysis, around 17,000 TCR beta sequences were associated with specific HLA alleles at a false discovery rate of 0.05. When HLA alleles, especially DR and DQ, strongly co-occurred, TCR associations were difficult to assign to individual alleles. According to a later genetic analysis, donors in an Asian-associated ancestry cluster had fewer N-insertions in productive TCRs than the approximately 630-donor mean. The classifier was reported to diagnose cytomegalovirus status with high specificity and sensitivity in both the original and validation cohorts. In this cohort, only TCR beta chains were sequenced, and detectable features were limited by the absence of alpha or paired-chain data. HLA typing was unavailable for some donors at each locus, so association tests used only the typed subset. Because the 87-base-pair reads could not distinguish some IMGT-functional V segments, including TRBV6-2 and TRBV6-3, those segments were excluded. A later analysis found that most CMV-associated TCR beta chains appeared HLA-restricted, with HLA associations seemingly driven largely by CMV exposure. CMV serostatus was the only immune exposure information available for the cohort. A later analysis reported that several top co-occurrence clusters appeared linked to parvovirus B19, influenza, CMV and Epstein-Barr virus. The sequencing pipeline was judged likely to have produced a cluster of highly shared sequence variants as a technical artifact. A further reported finding was that TCR beta sequences accurately predicted the HLA-A and HLA-B alleles for most subjects in the first cohort. Most TCR sequences were seen in very few donors, while some public TCRs were found in many individuals.

Based on the germline V gene, the CDR1 and CDR2 sequences are MDHEN and SYDVKM. Trimming takes 1 base off V and 3 bases off J; junction bases not matched to a gene: 9. Counted from cysteine to phenylalanine, this CDR3 has 17 amino acids. Just CDR3 DNA is preserved here, 51 bases in frame from base 1. The cohort consisted of some 730 healthy bone marrow donors. Cohort members were all nominally healthy when sampled, although unrecorded immune exposures were likely present. The donor tested CMV seronegative and was one of the 352 seronegative cohort members. Every donor gave a peripheral blood sample, and the peripheral blood mononuclear cells from that sample were used for TCR beta sequencing. Genomic DNA was extracted from the blood cell samples with the Qiagen DNeasy Blood Extraction Kit. Libraries were made using the immunoSEQ multiplex PCR assay. For the multiplex PCR, a mixture combining 60 forward primers for TCR Vbeta segments and 13 reverse primers for TCR Jbeta segments was used. The CDR3 region of rearranged TCR beta genes was amplified from genomic DNA with a multiplex PCR assay. The amplified TCR beta libraries were sequenced on the Illumina HiSeq System as 87-base-pair reads. Under the source paper's analysis protocol: In a later analysis, around 80 million unique TCR beta chains were counted across the roughly 670 repertoires, and roughly 10 million of these chains were shared by at least two donors. A nearest-neighbor algorithm error-corrected the raw reads and collapsed the reads into unique sequences, merging closely related sequences to remove PCR and sequencing errors. Alignment of CDR3 sequences to IMGT reference sequences was used to assign V, D and J gene segments. For a sequence to be retained, a match of at least six nucleotides was required to both a V gene segment and a J gene segment. A rearrangement was called productive if the CDR3 had no stop codons and remained in frame with V and J, and every other rearrangement was called non-productive. CDR3 was defined according to IMGT convention as the region running from the second conserved V-encoded cysteine to the conserved J-encoded phenylalanine. The earlier analysis of roughly 590 of the donors excluded sequences that lacked an unambiguous match to a single V gene segment. In an earlier analysis of approximately 560 of the donors, a V segment was called functional when productive rearrangements were above 56.7%, and segregating when the standard deviation between donors exceeded 5%. A statistical classification framework was built to diagnose cytomegalovirus status from the catalog of TCR beta chain sequences. V and J gene assignment, in a later analysis, came from comparing TCR nucleotide sequences with IMGT/GENE-DB human TR gene sequences. A later analysis assigned CDR3 sequences and most-parsimonious VDJ recombination scenarios with the TCRdist pipeline. In a later analysis, each TCR beta chain was defined by its CDR3 amino acid sequence together with its V-gene family, and reads lacking a unique V-gene family were excluded. To address suspected cross-contamination and a sequencing artifact, a later analysis removed approximately 590 highly shared, low-generation-probability nucleotide sequences. In a later analysis, a clonal expansion index for each public chain was calculated from normalized within-repertoire ranks of inferred template counts. In a later analysis, generation probabilities were computed using a VDJ recombination model fitted to out-of-frame rearrangements, and the results were checked against IGoR. Hypergeometric tests were used in a later analysis to score TCR-TCR, TCR-HLA and TCR-CMV co-occurrence, with a repertoire-size bias correction applied to the TCR pairs. A later analysis estimated false discovery rates by permuting HLA or CMV assignments 20 times. In a later analysis, co-occurring TCRs were grouped with DBSCAN, and TCRdist sequence similarity was added when clustering was performed within HLA-allele-positive subsets. Repertoires with fewer than 30,000 or more than 120,000 public chains were left out of co-occurrence clustering, as were five repertoires with anomalous nucleotide sharing. As stored in TCRdb, this immuneACCESS dataset retains in-frame rearrangements with V and J assigned. A fraction of the clones does not appear; measured against another copy, unresolved V genes explain less than half of the discrepancy, and the remainder lacks a known reason. V, J and clone size are taken as reported in that table, and D and trimming were inferred from the DNA itself. The sample table records more than 110,000 clones; roughly 79% of these occur just once. Clones ranked in the top ten supply roughly 2.8% of the sample.

The chain employs TRBV28 and TRBJ1-5; the central 7 bases match TRBD1. What was sequenced was PBMCs. The receptor was derived from a male donor in good health and CMV-seronegative. CDR3 protein: CASSLSRDSPLNQPQHF. The DNA is as follows: TGTGCCAGCAGTTTATCCCGGGACAGCCCTCTCAATCAGCCCCAGCATTTT.